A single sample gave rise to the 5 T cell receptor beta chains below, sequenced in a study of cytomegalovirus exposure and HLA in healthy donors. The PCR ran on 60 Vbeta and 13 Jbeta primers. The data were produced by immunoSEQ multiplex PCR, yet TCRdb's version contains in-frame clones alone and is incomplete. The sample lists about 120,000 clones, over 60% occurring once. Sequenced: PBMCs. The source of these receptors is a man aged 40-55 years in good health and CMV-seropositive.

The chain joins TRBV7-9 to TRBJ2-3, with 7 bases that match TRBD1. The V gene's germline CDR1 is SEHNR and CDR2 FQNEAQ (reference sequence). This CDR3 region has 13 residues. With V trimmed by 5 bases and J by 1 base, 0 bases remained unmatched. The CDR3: CASSDRGTDTQYF. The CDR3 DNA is TGTGCCAGCAGCGACAGGGGCACAGATACGCAGTATTTT.

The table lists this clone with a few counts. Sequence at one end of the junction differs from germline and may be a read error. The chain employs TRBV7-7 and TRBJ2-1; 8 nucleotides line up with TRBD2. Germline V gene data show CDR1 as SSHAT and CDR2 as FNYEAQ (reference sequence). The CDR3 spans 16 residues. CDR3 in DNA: TGTGCTAGCAGCTTAGGTGTTTCAGCGGGAGACAATGAGCAGTTCTTC. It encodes CASSLGVSAGDNEQFF.

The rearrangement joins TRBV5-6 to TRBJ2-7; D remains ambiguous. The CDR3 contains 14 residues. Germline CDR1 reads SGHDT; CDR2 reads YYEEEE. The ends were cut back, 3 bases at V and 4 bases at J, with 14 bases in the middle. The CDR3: CASSSTIQAYEQYF. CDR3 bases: TGTGCCAGCAGCTCTACCATTCAGGCATACGAGCAGTACTTC.

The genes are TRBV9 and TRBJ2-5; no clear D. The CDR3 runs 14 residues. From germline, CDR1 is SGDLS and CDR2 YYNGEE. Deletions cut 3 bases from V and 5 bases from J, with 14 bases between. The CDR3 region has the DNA TGTGCCAGCAGCGAAGAGGCAGTTAGGGAGACCCAGTACTTC. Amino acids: CASSEEAVRETQYF.

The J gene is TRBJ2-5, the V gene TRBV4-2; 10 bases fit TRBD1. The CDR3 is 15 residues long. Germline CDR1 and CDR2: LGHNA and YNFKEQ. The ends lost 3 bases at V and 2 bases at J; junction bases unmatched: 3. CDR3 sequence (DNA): TGTGCCAGCAGCCACCCGGACAGGGGGCAAGAGACCCAGTACTTC. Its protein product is CASSHPDRGQETQYF.